The 7 T cell receptor beta chains presented below share a single source sample, sequenced in a study of blood T cell repertoires in COVID-19 (dated by TCRdb to 2019 to 2021). Library method: the immunoSEQ multiplex PCR assay. TCRdb carries this immuneACCESS record with in-frame sequences only. Its versions omit some clonotypes, under half of them owing to an unresolved V gene in the studies checked, with the rest unexplained. For this sample there are 100,000 or so clones; roughly 76% appear just once. The ten largest account for 9.4% of the sample. Sequences were obtained from peripheral blood. These receptors were collected from a woman between 65 and 79 years old with acute or convalescent COVID-19.

This rearrangement joins TRBV7-8 to TRBJ1-6; TRBD1 matches 8 bases. V shed 5 bases and J 8 bases; nucleotides not matched to a gene: 5. The CDR3 contains 14 residues. Germline CDR1 SGHVS, CDR2 FQNEAQ. CDR3 region: CASSLRTGYSPLHF. For the CDR3, the DNA is TGTGCCAGCAGCCTCCGGACAGGGTATTCACCCCTCCACTTT.

In nucleotides, the CDR3 is TGTGCCAGCAGCCTCAGCGGGGGTCAATACGAGCAGTACTTC. It codes for CASSLSGGQYEQYF. The chain combines TRBV7-2 with TRBJ2-7; 8 bases agree with TRBD2. Germline CDR1 is SGHTA and CDR2 is FQGNSA. The CDR3 contains 14 residues. The V segment lost 5 bases and the J segment 4 bases; nucleotides outside the gene matches: 7.

The CDR3 reads CASSLYLTSRDTQYF. CDR3 bases: TGTGCCAGCAGTTTGTACCTAACTAGCCGAGATACGCAGTATTTT. The chain links TRBV28 to TRBJ2-3; tentative D call: TRBD2 (6 bases). CDR1 MDHEN and CDR2 SYDVKM come from the germline V gene. CDR3 size: 15 residues. V was trimmed by 3 bases and J by 5 bases, leaving 15 bases between them.

J is TRBJ1-1 and V is TRBV18, with TRBD1 as a possible D gene (6 bases). The V and J ends lost 4 bases and 0 bases respectively, with 9 bases between them. Germline CDR1 KGHSH, CDR2 LQKENI. CDR3 length equals 14 residues. This CDR3 reads CASSLQGMNTEAFF. The CDR3, as DNA: TGTGCCAGCTCACTACAGGGCATGAACACTGAAGCTTTCTTT.

A few counts support this clone. J is TRBJ1-4 and V is TRBV19; TRBD1 might be the D (5 bases). The CDR3 has 14 amino acids. Germline loops: CDR1 LNHDA, CDR2 SQIVND (reference sequence). V was shortened by 5 bases and J by 8 bases, with 15 bases between the two germline ends. This chain's CDR3 is CASSASGVTEKLFF. CDR3 sequence (DNA): TGTGCCAGTAGTGCCTCGGGGGTAACCGAAAAACTGTTTTTT.

The chain has TRBV6-2 or TRBV6-3 and TRBJ1-6, with a weak D call TRBD1 (5 bases). V lost 0 bases to trimming and J lost 8 bases, with 11 bases between them. This CDR3 region has 15 residues. Germline V gene lookup returns CDR1 MNHEY and CDR2 SVGEGT. CDR3 DNA: TGTGCCAGCAGTTACTCGGGGACTAATGATTCACCCCTCCACTTT. Its protein is CASSYSGTNDSPLHF.

The chain couples TRBV5-6 to TRBJ1-3; perhaps TRBD1 as D (5 bases). This CDR3 comprises 16 residues. V lost 4 bases and J lost 0, with 14 bases in between. The germline CDR1 and CDR2 sequences are SGHDT and YYEEEE. The CDR3: CASSTLTVSSGNTIYF. The CDR3 DNA is TGTGCCAGCAGCACATTGACAGTCTCCTCTGGAAACACCATATATTTT.